This TCR beta chain is drawn from a study of blood T cells in healthy people across ages. Study results and limitations: Observed TCR beta diversity per million T cells went down as age went up. This fall followed a roughly linear course with age.

Germline V gives CDR1 MGHDK, CDR2 SYGVNS. The CDR3 sequence is 16 residues long. J gave up 11 bases and V 4 bases, and 14 bases lay outside the gene matches. Then a second PCR, running roughly 6 to 12 cycles, was carried out with a sample-barcoded 5' primer and a J-beta primer mix. TCRdb redid the calling of the 5' RACE reads with MiXCR, one entry per CDR3 protein. The data contain about 1.8 million distinct CDR3 sequences, about 50% of them singletons. This clonotype was recorded once. Its antigen remains unidentified. The sequenced sample was blood. The sequence derives from a middle-aged woman in good health. This chain uses TRBV25-1 with TRBJ2-5, with 12 positions matching TRBD1. DNA for the CDR3: TGTGCCAGCAGTGCCTTGGGACAGGGGGCTCGGAATGAGCAGTACTTC. It translates to CASSALGQGARNEQYF.